This T cell receptor (beta chain) comes out of a study of T-cell reconstitution after alpha-beta-depleted transplantation in children. General study findings and limits: Several hundred graft clones that had expanded were reportedly the source of alpha-beta T cells about two months after transplant. Elevated TCRbeta diversity at day 60 was traced, in some patients, to surviving recipient T cells and thymic progenitors. Hyperexpanded clones declined; after one year, newly produced T cells mostly supplied diversity.

As to this clonotype: Its antigen remains unknown.

CDR1 is SEHNR, CDR2 FQNEAQ, per germline (reference sequence). V lost 5 bases and J lost 4; bases outside the gene matches: 10. CDR3 size: 15 residues. Unique molecular identifiers were incorporated into the prepared TCRbeta library. TCRdb reanalysed the PCR reads using MiXCR and keeps one entry per CDR3 protein. The sample shows about 300,000 distinct CDR3 sequences, about 7.3% of them seen only once. The chain is built from TRBV7-9 and TRBJ1-1; 7 bases are shared with TRBD1. The starting material was peripheral blood, obtained 360 days after TCRalphabeta/CD19-depleted stem cell transplant. This TCR was sampled from a female patient aged 2-9 years who had a stem cell transplant for Fanconi anemia, so the T cells may come from the graft donor. This CDR3 reads CASSPRQGGGTEAFF. Here the CDR3 DNA reads TGTGCCAGCAGCCCGAGGCAGGGGGGCGGCACTGAAGCTTTCTTT.